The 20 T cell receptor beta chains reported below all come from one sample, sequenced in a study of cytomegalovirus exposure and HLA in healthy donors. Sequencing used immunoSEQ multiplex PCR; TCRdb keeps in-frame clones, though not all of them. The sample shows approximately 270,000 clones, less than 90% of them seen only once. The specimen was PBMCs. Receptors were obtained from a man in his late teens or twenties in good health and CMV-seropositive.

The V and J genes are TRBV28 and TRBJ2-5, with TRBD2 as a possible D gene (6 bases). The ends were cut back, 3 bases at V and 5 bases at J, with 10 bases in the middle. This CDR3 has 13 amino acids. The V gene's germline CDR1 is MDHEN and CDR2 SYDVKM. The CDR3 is CASSLASGETQYF. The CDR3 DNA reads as TGTGCCAGCAGTTTGGCAAGCGGGGAGACCCAGTACTTC.

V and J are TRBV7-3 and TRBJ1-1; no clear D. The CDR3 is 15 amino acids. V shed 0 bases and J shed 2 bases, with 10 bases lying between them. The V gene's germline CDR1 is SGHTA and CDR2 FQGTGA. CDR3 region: CASSLTFSGNTEAFF. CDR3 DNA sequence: TGTGCCAGCAGCTTAACTTTCTCAGGAAACACTGAAGCTTTCTTT.

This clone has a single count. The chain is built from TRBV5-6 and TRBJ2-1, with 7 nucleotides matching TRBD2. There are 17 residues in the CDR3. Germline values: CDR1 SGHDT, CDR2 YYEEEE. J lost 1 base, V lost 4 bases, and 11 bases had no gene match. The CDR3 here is CASSPGGLGTSYNEQFF. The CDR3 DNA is TGTGCCAGCAGCCCGGGGGGACTGGGGACGTCCTACAATGAGCAGTTCTTC.

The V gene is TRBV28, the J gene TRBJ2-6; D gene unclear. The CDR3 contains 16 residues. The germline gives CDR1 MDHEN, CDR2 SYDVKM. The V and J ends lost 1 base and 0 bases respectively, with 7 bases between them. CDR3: CASSLYGSSGANVLTF. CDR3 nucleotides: TGTGCCAGCAGTTTATACGGAAGCTCTGGGGCCAACGTCCTGACTTTC.

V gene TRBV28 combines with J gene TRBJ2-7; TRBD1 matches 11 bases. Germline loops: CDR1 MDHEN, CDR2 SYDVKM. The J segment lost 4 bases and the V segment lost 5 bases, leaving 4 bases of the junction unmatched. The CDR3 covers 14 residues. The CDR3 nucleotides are TGTGCCAGCAGTCCGGGACAGGGGGTATACGAGCAGTACTTC. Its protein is CASSPGQGVYEQYF.

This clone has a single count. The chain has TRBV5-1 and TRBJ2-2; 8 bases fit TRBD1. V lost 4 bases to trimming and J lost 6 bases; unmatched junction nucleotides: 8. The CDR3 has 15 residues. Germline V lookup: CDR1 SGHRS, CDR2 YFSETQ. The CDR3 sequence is CASSPQGALSGELFF. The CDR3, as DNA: TGCGCCAGCAGCCCCCAGGGGGCCCTCTCCGGGGAGCTGTTTTTT.

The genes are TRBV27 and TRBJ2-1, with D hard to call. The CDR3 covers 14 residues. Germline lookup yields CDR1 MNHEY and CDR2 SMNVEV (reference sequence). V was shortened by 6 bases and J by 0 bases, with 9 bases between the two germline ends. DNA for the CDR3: TGTGCCAGCAGCGACGGAAGCTCCTACAATGAGCAGTTCTTC. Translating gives CASSDGSSYNEQFF.

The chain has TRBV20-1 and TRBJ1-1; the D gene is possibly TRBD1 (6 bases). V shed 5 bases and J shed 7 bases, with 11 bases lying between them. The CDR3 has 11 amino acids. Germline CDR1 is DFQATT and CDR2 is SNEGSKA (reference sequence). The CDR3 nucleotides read TGCAGTGCTTTGGACAGCCATGAAGCTTTCTTT. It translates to CSALDSHEAFF.

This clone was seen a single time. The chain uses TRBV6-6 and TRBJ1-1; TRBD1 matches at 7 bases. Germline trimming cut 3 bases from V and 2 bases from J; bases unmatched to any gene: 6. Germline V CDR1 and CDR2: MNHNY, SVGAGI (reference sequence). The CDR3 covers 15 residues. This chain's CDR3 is CASSYHTGVNTEAFF. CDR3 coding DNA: TGTGCCAGCAGTTATCACACAGGGGTCAACACTGAAGCTTTCTTT.

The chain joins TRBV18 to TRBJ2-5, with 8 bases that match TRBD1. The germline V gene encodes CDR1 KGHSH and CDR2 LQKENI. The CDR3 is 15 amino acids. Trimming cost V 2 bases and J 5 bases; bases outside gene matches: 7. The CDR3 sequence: CASSPKTGVRETQYF. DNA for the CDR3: TGTGCCAGCTCACCAAAGACAGGGGTTCGGGAGACCCAGTACTTC.

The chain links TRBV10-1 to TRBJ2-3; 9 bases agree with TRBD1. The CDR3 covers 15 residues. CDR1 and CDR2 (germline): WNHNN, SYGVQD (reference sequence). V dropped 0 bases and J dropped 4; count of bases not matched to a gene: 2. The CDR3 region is CASSESTGGSDTQYF. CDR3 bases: TGCGCCAGCAGTGAGTCGACAGGGGGTTCAGATACGCAGTATTTT.

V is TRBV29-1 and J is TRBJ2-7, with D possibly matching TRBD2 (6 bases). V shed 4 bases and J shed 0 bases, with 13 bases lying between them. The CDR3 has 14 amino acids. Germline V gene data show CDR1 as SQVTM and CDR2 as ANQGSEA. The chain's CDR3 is CSVVTRGGSYEQYF. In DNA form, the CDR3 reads TGCAGCGTTGTTACGCGGGGCGGCTCCTACGAGCAGTACTTC.

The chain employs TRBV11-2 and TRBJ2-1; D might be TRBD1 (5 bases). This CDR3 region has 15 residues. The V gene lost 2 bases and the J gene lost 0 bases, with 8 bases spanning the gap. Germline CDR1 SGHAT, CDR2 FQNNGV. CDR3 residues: CASSLRQTSYNEQFF. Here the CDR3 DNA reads TGTGCCAGCAGCTTAAGACAGACCTCCTACAATGAGCAGTTCTTC. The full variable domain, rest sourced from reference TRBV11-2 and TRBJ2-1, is EAGVAQSPRYKIIEKRQSVAFWCNPISGHATLYWYQQILGQGPKLLIQFQNNGVVDDSQLPKDRFSAERLKGVDSTLKIQPAKLEDSAVYLCASSLRQTSYNEQFFGPGTRLTVL.

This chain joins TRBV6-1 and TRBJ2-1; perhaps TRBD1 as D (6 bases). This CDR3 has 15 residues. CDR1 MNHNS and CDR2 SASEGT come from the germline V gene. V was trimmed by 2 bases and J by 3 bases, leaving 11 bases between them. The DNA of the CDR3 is TGTGCCAGCAGTGAACTGGGGGCCATCTACAATGAGCAGTTCTTC. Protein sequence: CASSELGAIYNEQFF.

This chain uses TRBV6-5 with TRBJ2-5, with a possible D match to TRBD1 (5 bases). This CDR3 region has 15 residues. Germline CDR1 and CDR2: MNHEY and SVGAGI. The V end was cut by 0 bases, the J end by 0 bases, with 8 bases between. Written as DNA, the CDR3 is TGTGCCAGCAGTTACTCGACAGAGCACCAAGAGACCCAGTACTTC. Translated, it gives CASSYSTEHQETQYF.

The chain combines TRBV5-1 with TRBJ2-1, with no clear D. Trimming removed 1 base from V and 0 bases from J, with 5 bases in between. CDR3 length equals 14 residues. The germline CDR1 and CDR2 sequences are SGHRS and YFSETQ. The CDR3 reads CASSLSSSYNEQFF. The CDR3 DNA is TGCGCCAGCAGCTTGTCCAGCTCCTACAATGAGCAGTTCTTC.

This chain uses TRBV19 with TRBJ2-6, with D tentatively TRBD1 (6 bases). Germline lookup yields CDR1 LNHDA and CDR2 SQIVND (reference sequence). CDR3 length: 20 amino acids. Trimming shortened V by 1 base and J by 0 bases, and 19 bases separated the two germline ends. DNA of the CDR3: TGTGCCAGTAGTATAGCGCAGGGGCCTGGATATACCTCTGGGGCCAACGTCCTGACTTTC. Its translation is CASSIAQGPGYTSGANVLTF.

For the CDR3, the DNA is TGCGCCAGCAGCCCGGGACTAGCGCGAGAGTACGAGCAGTACTTC. Translated: CASSPGLAREYEQYF. This rearrangement joins TRBV4-3 to TRBJ2-7, with 10 nucleotides matching TRBD2. The CDR3 loop spans 15 amino acids. The V and J ends lost 4 bases and 4 bases, in that order; junction bases with no gene match: 7. CDR1 is LGHNA and CDR2 is YSLEER in the germline V gene.

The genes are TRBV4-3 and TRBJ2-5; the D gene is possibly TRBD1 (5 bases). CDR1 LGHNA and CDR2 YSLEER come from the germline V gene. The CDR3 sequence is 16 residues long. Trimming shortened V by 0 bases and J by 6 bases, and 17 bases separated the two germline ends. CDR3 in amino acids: CASSQDFAGIGQTQYF. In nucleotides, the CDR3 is TGCGCCAGCAGCCAAGATTTTGCAGGGATAGGACAGACCCAGTACTTC.

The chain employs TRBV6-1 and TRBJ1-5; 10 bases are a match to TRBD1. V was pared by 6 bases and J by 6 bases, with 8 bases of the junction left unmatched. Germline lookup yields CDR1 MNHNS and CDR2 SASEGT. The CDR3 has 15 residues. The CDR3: CASSPETGGIQPQHF. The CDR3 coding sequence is TGTGCCAGCAGCCCCGAGACAGGGGGCATTCAGCCCCAGCATTTT.